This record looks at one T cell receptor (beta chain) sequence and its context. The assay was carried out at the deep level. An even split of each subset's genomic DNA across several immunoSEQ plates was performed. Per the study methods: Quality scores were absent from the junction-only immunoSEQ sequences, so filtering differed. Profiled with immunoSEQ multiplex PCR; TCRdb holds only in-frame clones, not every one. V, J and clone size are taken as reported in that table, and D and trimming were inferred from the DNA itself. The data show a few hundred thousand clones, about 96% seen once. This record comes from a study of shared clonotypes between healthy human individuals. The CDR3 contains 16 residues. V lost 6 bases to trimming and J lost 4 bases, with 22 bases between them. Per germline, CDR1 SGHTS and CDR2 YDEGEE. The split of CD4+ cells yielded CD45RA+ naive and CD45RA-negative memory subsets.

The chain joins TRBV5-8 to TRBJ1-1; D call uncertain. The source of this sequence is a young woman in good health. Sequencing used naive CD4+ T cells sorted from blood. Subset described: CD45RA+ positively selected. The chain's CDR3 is CASTFWADGSGTEAFF. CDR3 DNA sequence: TGTGCCAGCACCTTTTGGGCAGACGGGAGTGGCACTGAAGCTTTCTTT.